These T cell receptor beta chains were read from a single sample in a study of blood T cell repertoires in COVID-19. Sequenced by immunoSEQ multiplex PCR; TCRdb stores in-frame clones only, minus some. This sample carries about 81,000 clones, 91% of them seen once, and the ten largest clones take 1.9%. The sequenced sample consisted of peripheral blood. The receptors shown here come from a woman aged 45-59 years in a cohort sampled during active COVID-19. Both conserved end residues are part of each CDR3. A D gene is named only where the DNA matches it firmly. The listing skips clone size in some rows; elsewhere it reads once, few, many or a size class.

J gene,clone size,D gene,CDR3 length,V gene,CDR3 DNA,CDR3 protein
TRBJ2-3,once,.,13,TRBV2,TGTGCCAGCAGTGTTGACAGTTTCGATACGCAGTATTTT,CASSVDSFDTQYF
TRBJ2-5,.,.,12,TRBV14,TGTGCCAGCAGCCAAGTGGCAGAGACCCAGTACTTC,CASSQVAETQYF
TRBJ2-1,.,.,13,TRBV3-1/TRBV3-2,TGTGCCAGCAGCGCCCGGGGCTACAATGAGCAGTTCTTC,CASSARGYNEQFF
TRBJ2-1,.,.,14,TRBV30,TGTGCCTGGAGTACAGGGATGGCGTACAATGAGCAGTTCTTC,CAWSTGMAYNEQFF
TRBJ2-7,.,TRBD2,15,TRBV7-2,TGTGCCAGCAGCTCTGGGGCGGGAGTAGTCTACGAGCAGTACTTC,CASSSGAGVVYEQYF
TRBJ2-2,.,TRBD1,14,TRBV6-5,TGTGCCAGCAGCCGGACAGGGGTGAACCGGGAGCTGTTTTTT,CASSRTGVNRELFF
TRBJ2-5,once,TRBD2,14,TRBV29-1,TGCAGCGTTGGACTAGCGGGAGCGAGGGAGACCCAGTACTTC,CSVGLAGARETQYF
TRBJ1-5,.,TRBD1,17,TRBV28,TGTGCCAGCAGTTGGACAGGGATCCTATTAAGCAATCAGCCCCAGCATTTT,CASSWTGILLSNQPQHF
TRBJ1-5,.,.,12,TRBV12-3/TRBV12-4,TGTGCCAGCCGGGGGACCAATCAGCCCCAGCATTTT,CASRGTNQPQHF
TRBJ2-5,.,.,14,TRBV5-1,TGCGCCAGCAGCTTAGGAGGGTTCCAAGAGACCCAGTACTTC,CASSLGGFQETQYF
TRBJ1-1,.,.,14,TRBV6-5,TGTGCCAGCAGAGTACAGGGCTGGAACACTGAAGCTTTCTTT,CASRVQGWNTEAFF
TRBJ2-3,.,TRBD2,15,TRBV30,TGTGCCTGGAGTGTACTAAGCGGGGGCACAGATACGCAGTATTTT,CAWSVLSGGTDTQYF
TRBJ2-1,.,.,15,TRBV11-3,TGTGCCAGCAGCTTTTCGCTAGCGATCAACAATGAGCAGTTCTTC,CASSFSLAINNEQFF
TRBJ1-4,.,TRBD1,16,TRBV7-8,TGTGCCAGCAGCTTAGTGTCGGGACAGGGGTATGAAAAACTGTTTTTT,CASSLVSGQGYEKLFF
TRBJ2-5,.,.,14,TRBV28,TGTGCCAGCAGTACCCGCCAGGGACAAGAGACCCAGTACTTC,CASSTRQGQETQYF
TRBJ1-1,.,.,13,TRBV7-2,TGTGCCAGCAGCTTATCAGAAAGCACTGAAGCTTTCTTT,CASSLSESTEAFF
TRBJ2-1,.,TRBD1,20,TRBV3-1/TRBV3-2,TGTGCCAGCACCCCCAAGAAGGGACAGGGAATAGGGCTACTTGACAATGAGCAGTTCTTC,CASTPKKGQGIGLLDNEQFF
TRBJ1-3,.,.,14,TRBV28,TGTGCCAGCCGTAACTTCGGCCCGGCGGACACCATATATTTT,CASRNFGPADTIYF
TRBJ2-1,.,TRBD2,16,TRBV18,TGTGCCAGCTCACCACGTCAGGCGGGGGGGCCGAATGAGCAGTTCTTC,CASSPRQAGGPNEQFF
TRBJ2-1,.,TRBD1,13,TRBV19,TGTGCCAGTAGCCCGGGACAGCCCAATGAGCAGTTCTTC,CASSPGQPNEQFF
TRBJ2-1,once,.,17,TRBV15,TGTGCCACCAGCAGAGCTCCGTTTTGGAGGCTGGACAATGAGCAGTTCTTC,CATSRAPFWRLDNEQFF
TRBJ1-3,.,.,12,TRBV12-3/TRBV12-4,TGTGCCAGCAGACACTCTGGAAACACCATATATTTT,CASRHSGNTIYF
TRBJ2-7,.,.,14,TRBV5-6,TGTGCCAGCAGTCACCAGGGGTCGCTTAACGAGCAGTACTTC,CASSHQGSLNEQYF
TRBJ1-5,.,TRBD1,15,TRBV6-5,TGTGCCAGCAGGACTGGGACAGGGAGATATCAGCCCCAGCATTTT,CASRTGTGRYQPQHF
TRBJ2-7,.,TRBD2,15,TRBV5-1,TGCGCCAGCAGCCGGGGGGACCCGTTAACCTACGAGCAGTACTTC,CASSRGDPLTYEQYF
TRBJ2-6,.,TRBD1,17,TRBV19,TGTGCCACCCGACAGGGGGCCGTCAGCTCTGGGGCCAACGTCCTGACTTTC,CATRQGAVSSGANVLTF
TRBJ2-7,.,TRBD1,15,TRBV27,TGTGCCAGCAGTGGAAGTGGACAGGGGGCCTACGAGCAGTACTTC,CASSGSGQGAYEQYF
TRBJ1-5,.,.,19,TRBV23-1,TGCGCCAGCAGTCAGTCAGGCGGGGGGGACATTGGGTGCAATCAGCCCCAGCATTTT,CASSQSGGGDIGCNQPQHF
TRBJ2-5,.,TRBD1,16,TRBV23-1,TGCGCCAGCAGTCAAACTGGGACAGATGAGCAAGAGACCCAGTACTTC,CASSQTGTDEQETQYF
TRBJ1-2,.,.,12,TRBV4-1,TGCGCCAGCCGCCGGGCTCACGGAGGCTACACCTTC,CASRRAHGGYTF
TRBJ2-5,.,.,13,TRBV12-3/TRBV12-4,TGTGCCAGCAGTCTTCAGGCTGGGGAGACCCAGTACTTC,CASSLQAGETQYF
TRBJ1-5,.,TRBD1,16,TRBV18,TGTGCCAGCTCAAAGCCGGGACAGGGGGCCCATCAGCCCCAGCATTTT,CASSKPGQGAHQPQHF
TRBJ2-3,once,.,16,TRBV18,TGTGCCAGCTCACCACTTCCGGGTATCGTGACAGATACGCAGTATTTT,CASSPLPGIVTDTQYF
TRBJ1-2,.,TRBD1,15,TRBV5-1,TGCGCCAGCAGCTTACAGGGGAGACCAGACTATGGCTACACCTTC,CASSLQGRPDYGYTF
TRBJ2-7,.,.,13,TRBV7-8,TGTGCCAGCAGCCCAAGAGCAGGGATACCGAAGTACTTC,CASSPRAGIPKYF
TRBJ2-7,.,.,16,TRBV27,TGTGCCAGCAGTGCCCGATACCGGGATCTCTCCTACGAGCAGTACTTC,CASSARYRDLSYEQYF
TRBJ1-2,few,.,13,TRBV28,TGTGCCAGCAGTTTAAACAGGGATTATGGCTACACCTTC,CASSLNRDYGYTF
TRBJ2-2,.,.,16,TRBV4-1,TGCGCCAGCAGCCGCGTCACACAGGGGGGGATCGGGGAGCTGTTTTTT,CASSRVTQGGIGELFF
TRBJ1-5,.,TRBD1,13,TRBV30,TGTGCTACGGACAGGGGGGGCAATCAGCCCCAGCATTTT,CATDRGGNQPQHF
TRBJ1-5,.,TRBD1,16,TRBV2,TGTGCCAGCAGTCTGGACAGGGGCCTTAGCAATCAGCCCCAGCATTTT,CASSLDRGLSNQPQHF
TRBJ1-6,few,.,14,TRBV30,TGTGCCTGGACGCGATCCTCCTATAATTCACCCCTCCACTTT,CAWTRSSYNSPLHF
TRBJ2-7,.,TRBD2,15,TRBV6-5,TGTGCCAGCAGTTACTCTACTAGCGGCCCCTACGAGCAGTACTTC,CASSYSTSGPYEQYF
TRBJ2-1,.,.,15,TRBV11-3,TGTGCCAGCAGCCGTGCGGGGCCTAGCCGCGATGAGCAGTTCTTC,CASSRAGPSRDEQFF
TRBJ2-6,.,TRBD2,19,TRBV9,TGTGCCAGCAGCGCCGGACTAGCGGGGTGGAGCTCTGGGGCCAACGTCCTGACTTTC,CASSAGLAGWSSGANVLTF
TRBJ1-6,once,.,15,TRBV19,TGTGCCAGTAGGACAGCCCGCTCCTATAATTCACCCCTCCACTTT,CASRTARSYNSPLHF
TRBJ1-1,.,TRBD1,14,TRBV3-1/TRBV3-2,TGTGCCACCTCGTCTGGACAGGGAGGGACTGAAGCTTTCTTT,CATSSGQGGTEAFF
TRBJ1-1,.,.,14,TRBV7-9,TGTGCCAGCAGCTTAGGGGCGGGGCAGGGTGAAGCTTTCTTT,CASSLGAGQGEAFF
TRBJ1-3,.,.,13,TRBV30,TGTGCCTGGAGACTCCTCTCTGGAAACACCATATATTTT,CAWRLLSGNTIYF
TRBJ2-1,.,.,11,TRBV7-8,TGTGCCAGCACCAACTACAATGAGCAGTTCTTC,CASTNYNEQFF
TRBJ1-1,.,TRBD1,13,TRBV7-8,TGTGCCAGCAGCCCATCTCTGGACAGGGATGCTTTCTTT,CASSPSLDRDAFF
TRBJ2-5,.,TRBD2,15,TRBV5-1,TGCGCCAGCAGCTTGGAAGCGGGACGGAAGGAGACCCAGTACTTC,CASSLEAGRKETQYF
TRBJ1-5,few,.,16,TRBV5-1,TGCGCCAGCAGCTTGGTCAGGACAAAAAGCAATCAGCCCCAGCATTTT,CASSLVRTKSNQPQHF
TRBJ1-5,.,TRBD1,15,TRBV6-6,TGTGCCAGCACCTCCGCTCAGGGGGGCAATCAGCCCCAGCATTTT,CASTSAQGGNQPQHF
TRBJ2-1,.,TRBD1,15,TRBV4-1,TGCGCCAGCAGCCAGACAGGGACCCCCTACAATGAGCAGTTCTTC,CASSQTGTPYNEQFF
TRBJ1-2,.,TRBD1,12,TRBV5-6,TGTGCCAGCAGGCCGGGACAGGGAGGCTACACCTTC,CASRPGQGGYTF
TRBJ1-6,few,TRBD1,15,TRBV6-5,TGTGCCAGCAGTTTTACAGGGGGCCTGGGGTCACCCCTCCACTTT,CASSFTGGLGSPLHF